This T cell receptor (beta chain) appears in the sequencing data of a study of Graves' ophthalmopathy and Graves' hyperthyroidism. The CDR3 is 14 amino acids. Germline V CDR1 and CDR2: MGHDK, SYGVNS. V gave up 4 bases and J gave up 7 bases, with 17 bases separating them. Beta-chain TCR CDR3 regions were amplified from RNA transcripts. Second-round multiplex PCR followed a first-round RT-PCR using HTBI primers. TCRdb analysed the multiplex PCR reads with MiXCR anew, one entry per CDR3 protein. The sample lists 300,000 or so distinct CDR3 sequences, roughly a sixth seen once, with 9% to 15% in the top ten.

The J gene is TRBJ2-7, the V gene TRBV25-1, with D possibly TRBD1 on 6 matching bases. This sequence was found in an adult man with Graves' ophthalmopathy. Specimen: peripheral blood. This CDR3 reads CASSAYRVSGEQYF. The CDR3 coding sequence is TGTGCCAGCAGTGCGTACAGGGTATCGGGTGAGCAGTACTTC.